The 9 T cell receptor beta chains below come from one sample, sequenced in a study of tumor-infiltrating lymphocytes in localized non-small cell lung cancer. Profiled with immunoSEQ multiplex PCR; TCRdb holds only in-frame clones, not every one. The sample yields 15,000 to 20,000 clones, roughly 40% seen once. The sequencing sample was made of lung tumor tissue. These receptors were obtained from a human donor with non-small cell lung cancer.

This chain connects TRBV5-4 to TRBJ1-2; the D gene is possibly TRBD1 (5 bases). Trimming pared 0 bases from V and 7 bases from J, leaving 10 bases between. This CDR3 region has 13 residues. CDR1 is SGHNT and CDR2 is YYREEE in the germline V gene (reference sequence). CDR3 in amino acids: CASSLARDPGYTF. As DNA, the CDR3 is TGTGCCAGCAGCTTGGCCAGGGACCCTGGCTACACCTTC.

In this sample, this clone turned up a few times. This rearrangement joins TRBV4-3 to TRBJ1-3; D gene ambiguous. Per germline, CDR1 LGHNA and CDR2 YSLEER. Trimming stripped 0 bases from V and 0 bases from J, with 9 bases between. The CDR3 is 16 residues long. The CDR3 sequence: CASSQDPGTSGNTIYF. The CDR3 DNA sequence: TGCGCCAGCAGCCAAGATCCAGGAACCTCTGGAAACACCATATATTTT.

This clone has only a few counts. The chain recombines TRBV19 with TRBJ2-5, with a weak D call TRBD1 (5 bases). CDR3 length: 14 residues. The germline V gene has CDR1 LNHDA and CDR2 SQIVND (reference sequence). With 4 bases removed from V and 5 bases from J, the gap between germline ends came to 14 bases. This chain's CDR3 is CASSKFSGPETQYF. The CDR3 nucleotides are TGTGCCAGTAGTAAATTCTCAGGGCCGGAGACCCAGTACTTC.

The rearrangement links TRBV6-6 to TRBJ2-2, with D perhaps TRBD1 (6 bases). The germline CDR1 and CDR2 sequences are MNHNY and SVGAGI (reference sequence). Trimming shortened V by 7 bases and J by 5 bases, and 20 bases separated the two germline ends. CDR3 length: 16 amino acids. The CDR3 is CASIPLGQGYTGELFF. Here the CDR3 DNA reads TGTGCCAGCATCCCCCTCGGGCAGGGGTATACCGGGGAGCTGTTTTTT.

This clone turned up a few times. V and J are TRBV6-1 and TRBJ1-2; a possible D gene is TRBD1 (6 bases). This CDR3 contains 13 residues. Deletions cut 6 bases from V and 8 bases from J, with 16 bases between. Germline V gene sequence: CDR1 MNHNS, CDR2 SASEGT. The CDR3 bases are TGTGCCAGCAGCTCATCGACAGGAGGAGGCTACACCTTC. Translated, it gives CASSSSTGGGYTF.

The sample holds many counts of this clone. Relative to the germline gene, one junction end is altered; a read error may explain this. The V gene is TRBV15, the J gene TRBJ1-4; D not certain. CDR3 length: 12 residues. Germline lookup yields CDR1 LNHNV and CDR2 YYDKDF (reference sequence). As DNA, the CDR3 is TGTGCCACCAGCAGAGATAGGACGAAGCAGGCTTTT. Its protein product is CATSRDRTKQAF. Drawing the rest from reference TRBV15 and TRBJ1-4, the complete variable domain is DAMVIQNPRYQVTQFGKPVTLSCSQTLNHNVMYWYQQKSSQAPKLLFHYYDKDFNNEADTPDNFQSRRPNTSFCFLDIRSPGLGDTAMYLCATSRDRTKQAFGSGTQLSVL.

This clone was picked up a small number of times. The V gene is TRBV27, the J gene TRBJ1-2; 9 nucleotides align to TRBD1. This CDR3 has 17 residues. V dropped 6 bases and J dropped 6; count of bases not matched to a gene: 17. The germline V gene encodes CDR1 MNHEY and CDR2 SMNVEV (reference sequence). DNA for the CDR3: TGTGCCAGCAGCCTCTTCGGGGAGGGACAGGGTCTGAATGGCTACACCTTC. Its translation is CASSLFGEGQGLNGYTF.

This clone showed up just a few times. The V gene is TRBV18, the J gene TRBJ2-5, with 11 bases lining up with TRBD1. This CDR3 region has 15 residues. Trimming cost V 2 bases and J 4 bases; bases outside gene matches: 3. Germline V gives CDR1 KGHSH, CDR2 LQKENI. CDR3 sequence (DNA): TGTGCCAGCTCACCAGGGACAGGGGGTCGAGAGACCCAGTACTTC. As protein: CASSPGTGGRETQYF.

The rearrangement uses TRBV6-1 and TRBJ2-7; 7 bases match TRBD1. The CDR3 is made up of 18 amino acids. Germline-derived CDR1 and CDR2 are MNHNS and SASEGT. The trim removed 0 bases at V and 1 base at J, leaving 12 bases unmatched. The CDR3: CASSEAPRDSRRSYEQYF. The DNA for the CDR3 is TGTGCCAGCAGTGAAGCGCCACGGGACAGCAGGAGGTCCTACGAGCAGTACTTC.